These 17 T cell receptor beta chains share one sample of origin, sequenced in a study of blood T cell repertoires in COVID-19. Generated by immunoSEQ multiplex PCR, the TCRdb table keeps only in-frame clones and is missing some. There are about 78,000 clones in the sample; 90% occur only once, and 1% lies in the top ten. The specimen sequenced was peripheral blood. The receptors derive from a woman aged 45-65 years in a cohort sampled during active COVID-19.

The chain recombines TRBV3-1 (or the pseudogene TRBV3-2) with TRBJ1-3; D gene uncertain. CDR3 length: 17 residues. The V gene lost 4 bases and the J gene lost 0 bases, with 16 bases spanning the gap. Germline values: CDR1 LGHDT, CDR2 YNNKEL (reference sequence). The CDR3: CASSRKYSGSSGNTIYF. The DNA of the CDR3 is TGTGCCAGCAGCCGTAAGTACTCGGGGAGCTCTGGAAACACCATATATTTT.

The DNA of the CDR3 is TGCAGCGTCGCAGGGGGAGACACTGAAGCTTTCTTT. This sequence encodes CSVAGGDTEAFF. The chain employs TRBV29-1 and TRBJ1-1; TRBD1 matches 7 bases. V shed 6 bases, J shed 3 bases, and the junction held 4 bases outside the gene matches. This CDR3 contains 12 residues. Germline V gene sequence: CDR1 SQVTM, CDR2 ANQGSEA.

The table lists this clone with a few counts. This sequence joins TRBV14 and TRBJ1-2; the D is unclear. CDR3 length: 15 amino acids. The ends were cut back, 1 base at V and 5 bases at J, with 14 bases in the middle. CDR1 is SGHDN, CDR2 FVKESK, per germline. The CDR3 coding sequence is TGTGCCAGCAGCCAAGCCGGCCGTCGAGGTTATGGCTACACCTTC. Protein sequence: CASSQAGRRGYGYTF.

This clone appeared once. The chain uses TRBV2 and TRBJ1-1; no reliable D call. There are 16 residues in the CDR3. Deletions cut 6 bases from V and 1 base from J, with 18 bases between. In germline, CDR1 is SNHLY, CDR2 FYNNEI. This CDR3 is CASRERPRLGNTEAFF. CDR3 nucleotides: TGTGCCAGCAGGGAAAGGCCGAGGTTGGGGAACACTGAAGCTTTCTTT.

This clone showed up just once. The chain is built from TRBV29-1 and TRBJ2-3, with 12 bases that match TRBD2. The CDR3 runs to 14 residues. The V and J ends lost 6 bases and 7 bases, in that order; junction bases with no gene match: 8. Germline V gives CDR1 SQVTM, CDR2 ANQGSEA. DNA of the CDR3: TGCAGCGTGACGACTAGCGGGGGTATAAATACGCAGTATTTT. Amino acid sequence: CSVTTSGGINTQYF.

The CDR3 spells CASSLGGYGYTF. The CDR3 DNA sequence: TGTGCCAGCAGCTTGGGGGGATATGGCTACACCTTC. V is TRBV11-1 and J is TRBJ1-2, with a possible D match to TRBD1 (5 bases). The CDR3 runs to 12 residues. V lost 3 bases to trimming and J lost 5 bases, with 7 bases between them. The V gene's germline CDR1 is SGHAT and CDR2 FQDESV (reference sequence).

This clone showed up just a few times. The chain recombines TRBV6-2 or TRBV6-3 with TRBJ1-3, with D perhaps matching TRBD1 (6 bases). There are 13 residues in the CDR3. CDR1 and CDR2 from the germline V gene are MNHEY and SVGEGT. V was pared by 6 bases and J by 2 bases, with 8 bases between. The CDR3 is CASSQGTGNTIYF. The CDR3 region has the DNA TGTGCCAGCAGCCAGGGGACTGGAAACACCATATATTTT.

The chain has TRBV5-1 and TRBJ2-1; D unresolved. Trimming shortened V by 0 bases and J by 1 base, and 8 bases separated the two germline ends. The germline CDR1 and CDR2 sequences are SGHRS and YFSETQ. The CDR3 length is 15 residues. The chain's CDR3 is CASSLGGGSYNEQFF. As DNA, the CDR3 is TGCGCCAGCAGCTTGGGCGGCGGATCCTACAATGAGCAGTTCTTC.

This chain uses TRBV28 with TRBJ2-1; 10 bases match TRBD2. This CDR3 spans 16 amino acids. Germline trimming cut 5 bases from V and 7 bases from J; bases unmatched to any gene: 11. From germline, CDR1 is MDHEN and CDR2 SYDVKM. CDR3 coding DNA: TGTGCCAGCAGTCCGCGGGGGGCTAGCGGGAGAAATGAGCAGTTCTTC. It yields the protein CASSPRGASGRNEQFF.

This clone has only one observation. J is TRBJ1-4 and V is TRBV3-1 (or the pseudogene TRBV3-2); no firm D call. V was shortened by 4 bases and J by 13 bases, with 13 bases between the two germline ends. This CDR3 contains 12 residues. Germline V CDR1 and CDR2: LGHDT, YNNKEL (reference sequence). CDR3 in amino acids: CASSLTGNGLFF. CDR3 coding DNA: TGTGCCAGCAGCCTGACGGGGAACGGACTGTTTTTT.

This clone appeared once. The genes are TRBV7-9 and TRBJ2-3; D unclear. Germline lookup yields CDR1 SEHNR and CDR2 FQNEAQ (reference sequence). This CDR3 comprises 12 residues. V lost 4 bases to trimming and J lost 6 bases, with 8 bases between them. CDR3 nucleotide sequence: TGTGCCAGCAGCTACCTTGAGGATACGCAGTATTTT. Protein: CASSYLEDTQYF.

V gene TRBV5-1 combines with J gene TRBJ2-3; maybe TRBD1 (6 bases). The V end was cut by 0 bases, the J end by 2 bases, with 7 bases between. This CDR3 comprises 14 residues. The germline gives CDR1 SGHRS, CDR2 YFSETQ. The chain's CDR3 is CASSLEGVTDTQYF. The DNA for the CDR3 is TGCGCCAGCAGCTTGGAGGGGGTCACAGATACGCAGTATTTT.

J is TRBJ2-1 and V is TRBV25-1; D not certain. With 5 bases removed from V and 8 bases from J, the gap between germline ends came to 16 bases. This CDR3 is built from 14 residues. The germline V gene has CDR1 MGHDK and CDR2 SYGVNS. The CDR3 is CASSHNLRNHEQFF. The DNA for the CDR3 is TGTGCCAGCAGTCATAACCTGCGGAACCATGAGCAGTTCTTC.

The rearrangement links TRBV19 to TRBJ2-7; 14 nucleotides line up with TRBD2. From germline, CDR1 is LNHDA and CDR2 SQIVND (reference sequence). After removal of 4 bases from V and 3 bases from J, the junction contained 8 bases not matched to a gene. This CDR3 region has 17 residues. DNA of the CDR3: TGTGCCAGTAGTACGGGACTAGCGGGAGCTGCGGGCTACGAGCAGTACTTC. This codes for CASSTGLAGAAGYEQYF.

This clone appeared once. CDR3 sequence: CASSLAGPYEQYF. CDR3 bases: TGTGCCAGCAGCTTAGCGGGACCCTACGAGCAGTACTTC. The V and J genes are TRBV28 and TRBJ2-7; 8 nucleotides match TRBD2. The junction had 3 bases not matched to a gene; V was cut back by 6 bases and J by 2 bases. The CDR3 runs to 13 residues. CDR1 is MDHEN, CDR2 SYDVKM, per germline.

This clone was picked up a small number of times. This chain uses TRBV4-2 with TRBJ1-2; D is possibly TRBD1 (6 bases). With 0 bases removed from V and 2 bases from J, the gap between germline ends came to 16 bases. The CDR3 contains 17 residues. Germline V gives CDR1 LGHNA, CDR2 YNFKEQ. CDR3 DNA: TGTGCCAGCAGCCAAGAGGAGGCGGGGGCAGGGAACTATGGCTACACCTTC. It translates to CASSQEEAGAGNYGYTF.

V usage is TRBV5-1 and J usage is TRBJ2-2; perhaps TRBD1 as D (6 bases). Germline CDR1 and CDR2: SGHRS and YFSETQ. V lost 5 bases, J lost 6 bases, and 11 bases lay in between. The CDR3 totals 13 residues. CDR3 amino acids: CASRYGGPGELFF. The CDR3 coding sequence is TGCGCCAGCAGATATGGGGGCCCCGGGGAGCTGTTTTTT.